Listed below are T cell receptor beta chains from one sample, sequenced in a study of blood T cell repertoires in COVID-19. The protocol was immunoSEQ multiplex PCR, while the TCRdb copy is restricted to in-frame clones and leaves out a portion. The sample shows around 200,000 clones, approximately 91% of them seen only once. Material for sequencing was peripheral blood. The receptors here all came from a man aged 40-50 years with acute or convalescent COVID-19. CDR3s include the opening cysteine and the closing phenylalanine or tryptophan. Each record gives: V gene, clone size, J gene, D gene, CDR3 protein, CDR3 DNA. The D gene is left open where the match is weak. Size values are once, few and many counts, or a class for expanded clones, and some rows have none.

>TRBV27|.|TRBJ1-2|.
CASSLYPGRDYGYTF
TGTGCCAGCAGTTTATATCCAGGGCGAGACTATGGCTACACCTTC
>TRBV12-3/TRBV12-4|.|TRBJ1-4|.
CASSFNSEKLFF
TGTGCCAGCAGTTTCAACAGCGAAAAACTGTTTTTT
>TRBV6-5|.|TRBJ2-7|TRBD1
CASSYGQGGEQYF
TGTGCCAGCAGTTACGGACAGGGCGGTGAGCAGTACTTC
>TRBV10-2|once|TRBJ2-3|.
CASSDRTQYF
TGCGCCAGCAGTGATCGTACGCAGTATTTT
>TRBV5-1|.|TRBJ1-3|.
CASSLVFREGSGNTIYF
TGCGCCAGCAGCTTGGTCTTCAGGGAAGGCAGTGGAAACACCATATATTTT
>TRBV10-3|.|TRBJ2-2|.
CAISATILSAGELFF
TGTGCCATCAGTGCAACCATTCTGAGCGCCGGGGAGCTGTTTTTT
>TRBV7-2|.|TRBJ1-3|.
CASSPQGTGGNTIYF
TGTGCCAGCAGCCCACAGGGTACGGGTGGAAACACCATATATTTT
>TRBV30|.|TRBJ2-1|.
CAWSELGLSYYNEQFF
TGTGCCTGGAGTGAGCTGGGACTGAGTTACTACAATGAGCAGTTCTTC
>TRBV6-6|.|TRBJ1-4|TRBD1
CATTTGLGANEKLFF
TGTGCTACCACGACAGGGCTTGGGGCTAATGAAAAACTGTTTTTT
>TRBV6-5|.|TRBJ1-1|.
CASSYRGGSLNTEAFF
TGTGCCAGCAGTTATAGGGGGGGGTCCCTGAACACTGAAGCTTTCTTT
>TRBV6-5|.|TRBJ2-7|TRBD2
CASSYTPSGAYEQYF
TGTGCCAGCAGTTACACGCCTAGCGGGGCCTACGAGCAGTACTTC
>TRBV7-2|.|TRBJ2-5|.
CASSPTSGWQTQYF
TGTGCCAGCAGCCCCACATCAGGGTGGCAGACCCAGTACTTC
>TRBV2|few|TRBJ1-5|.
CASSETLGQGRSNQPQHF
TGTGCCAGCAGTGAAACGCTGGGCCAAGGGAGAAGCAATCAGCCCCAGCATTTT
>TRBV18|.|TRBJ2-3|.
CASSPRRSDTQYF
TGTGCCAGCTCACCGAGGCGGTCAGATACGCAGTATTTT
>TRBV18|.|TRBJ1-2|TRBD1
CASSPPTGALYGYTF
TGTGCCAGCTCACCACCGACAGGGGCCCTCTATGGCTACACCTTC
>TRBV15|.|TRBJ2-7|.
CATSRLWGGSYEQYF
TGTGCCACCAGCAGGCTGTGGGGCGGATCCTACGAGCAGTACTTC
>TRBV5-1|.|TRBJ2-1|TRBD2
CASSWGLAGGRAANNEQFF
TGCGCCAGCAGCTGGGGACTAGCGGGGGGCCGAGCAGCGAACAATGAGCAGTTCTTC
>TRBV7-9|.|TRBJ1-3|TRBD1
CASSSKKTGTSDTIYF
TGTGCCAGCAGCAGTAAGAAGACAGGGACGTCGGACACCATATATTTT
>TRBV27|.|TRBJ2-2|.
CASSPGQRKPRAGELFF
TGTGCCAGCAGCCCTGGACAGAGAAAACCGAGGGCCGGGGAGCTGTTTTTT
>TRBV18|.|TRBJ1-2|.
CASSPLPQGDYGYTF
TGTGCCAGCTCACCACTTCCACAGGGAGACTATGGCTACACCTTC
>TRBV2|once|TRBJ2-6|TRBD2
CASRLAGGAGANVLTF
TGTGCCAGCCGGCTAGCGGGGGGGGCCGGGGCCAACGTCCTGACTTTC
>TRBV11-2|.|TRBJ2-3|.
CASSPSVLVGGTDTQYF
TGTGCCAGCAGCCCGTCGGTTTTGGTGGGAGGCACAGATACGCAGTATTTT
>TRBV28|.|TRBJ2-7|TRBD1
CASSPNGQGTYEQYF
TGTGCCAGCAGCCCGAATGGACAGGGAACCTACGAGCAGTACTTC
>TRBV19|.|TRBJ1-1|TRBD1
CASSISGGRYTEAFF
TGTGCCAGTAGTATATCAGGGGGTCGGTATACTGAAGCTTTCTTT
>TRBV6-5|.|TRBJ1-1|.
CASSWSGGNTEAFF
TGTGCCAGCAGTTGGTCCGGGGGGAACACTGAAGCTTTCTTT
>TRBV7-8|.|TRBJ2-3|TRBD2
CASSFGLGSTDTQYF
TGTGCCAGCAGCTTTGGACTAGGGAGCACAGATACGCAGTATTTT
>TRBV19|.|TRBJ1-5|TRBD1
CASSKQGDSNQPQHF
TGTGCCAGTAGTAAACAGGGGGACAGCAATCAGCCCCAGCATTTT
>TRBV5-1|.|TRBJ2-7|TRBD2
CASKGGGRYEQYF
TGCGCCAGCAAGGGCGGGGGACGCTACGAGCAGTACTTC